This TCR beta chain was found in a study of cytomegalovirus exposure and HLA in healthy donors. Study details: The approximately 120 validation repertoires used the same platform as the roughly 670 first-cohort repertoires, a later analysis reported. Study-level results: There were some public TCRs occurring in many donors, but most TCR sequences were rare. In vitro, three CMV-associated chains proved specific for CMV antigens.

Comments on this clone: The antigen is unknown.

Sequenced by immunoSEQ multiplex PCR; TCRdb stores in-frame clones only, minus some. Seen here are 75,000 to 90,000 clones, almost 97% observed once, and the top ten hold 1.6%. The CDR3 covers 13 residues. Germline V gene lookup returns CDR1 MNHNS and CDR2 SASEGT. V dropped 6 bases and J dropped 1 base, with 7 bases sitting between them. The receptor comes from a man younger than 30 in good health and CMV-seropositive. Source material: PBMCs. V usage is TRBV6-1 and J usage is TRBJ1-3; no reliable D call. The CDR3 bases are TGTGCCAGCAGAGCGTGGTCTGGAAACACCATATATTTT. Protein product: CASRAWSGNTIYF.